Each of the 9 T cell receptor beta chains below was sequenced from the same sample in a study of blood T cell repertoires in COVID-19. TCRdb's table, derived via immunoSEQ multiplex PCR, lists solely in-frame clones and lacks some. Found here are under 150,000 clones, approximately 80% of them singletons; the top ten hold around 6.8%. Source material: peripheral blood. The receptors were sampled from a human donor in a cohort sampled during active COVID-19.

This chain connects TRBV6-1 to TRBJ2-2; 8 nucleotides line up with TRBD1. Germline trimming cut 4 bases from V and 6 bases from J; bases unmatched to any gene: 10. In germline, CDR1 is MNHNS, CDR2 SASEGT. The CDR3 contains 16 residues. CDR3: CASSGKSDRVAGELFF. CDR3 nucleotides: TGTGCCAGCAGTGGAAAATCGGACAGGGTTGCCGGGGAGCTGTTTTTT.

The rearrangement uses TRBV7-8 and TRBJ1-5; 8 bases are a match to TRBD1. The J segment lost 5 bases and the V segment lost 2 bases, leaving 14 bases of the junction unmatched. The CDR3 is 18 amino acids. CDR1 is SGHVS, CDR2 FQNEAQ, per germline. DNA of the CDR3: TGTGCCAGCAGCTTAAGGGGCCCTAACAGGGGGAGAGATCAGCCCCAGCATTTT. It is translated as CASSLRGPNRGRDQPQHF.

CDR3 DNA sequence: TGTGCCAGCAGCGCCCTTAAGGCGGGGGAAAAACTGTTTTTT. Translating gives CASSALKAGEKLFF. This chain joins TRBV9 and TRBJ1-4; D not resolved. The germline V and J ends were trimmed by 3 bases and 8 bases, with 14 bases remaining between them. CDR1 is SGDLS and CDR2 is YYNGEE in the germline V gene. CDR3 length: 14 amino acids.

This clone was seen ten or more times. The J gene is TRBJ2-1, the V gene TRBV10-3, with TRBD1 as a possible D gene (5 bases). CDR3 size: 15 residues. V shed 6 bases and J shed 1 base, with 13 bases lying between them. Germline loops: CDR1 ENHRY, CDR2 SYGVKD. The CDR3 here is CAIRDEGVSYNEQFF. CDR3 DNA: TGTGCCATCAGAGATGAAGGGGTGTCCTACAATGAGCAGTTCTTC.

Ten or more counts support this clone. The CDR3 is CASSPGEGLNTEAFF. CDR3 nucleotides: TGTGCCAGCAGCCCAGGGGAGGGTTTAAACACTGAAGCTTTCTTT. The V call is TRBV7-9, the J call TRBJ1-1, with TRBD1 as a possible D gene (6 bases). This CDR3 is built from 15 residues. The V gene's germline CDR1 is SEHNR and CDR2 FQNEAQ (reference sequence). The V and J ends lost 5 bases and 2 bases respectively, with 15 bases between them.

In DNA, the CDR3 is TGTGCCAGCTCACCTAGACTAGCGGGGGCCAACAATGAGCAGTTCTTC. Protein product: CASSPRLAGANNEQFF. The chain has TRBV18 and TRBJ2-1; 12 bases map to TRBD2. After removal of 3 bases from V and 5 bases from J, the junction contained 5 bases not matched to a gene. The germline CDR1 and CDR2 sequences are KGHSH and LQKENI. The CDR3 runs to 16 residues.

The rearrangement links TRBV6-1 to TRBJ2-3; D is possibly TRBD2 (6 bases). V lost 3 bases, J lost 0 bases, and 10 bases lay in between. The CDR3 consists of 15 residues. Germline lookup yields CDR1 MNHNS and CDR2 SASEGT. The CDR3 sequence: CASSDGGTSTDTQYF. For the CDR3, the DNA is TGTGCCAGCAGTGATGGGGGGACTAGCACAGATACGCAGTATTTT.

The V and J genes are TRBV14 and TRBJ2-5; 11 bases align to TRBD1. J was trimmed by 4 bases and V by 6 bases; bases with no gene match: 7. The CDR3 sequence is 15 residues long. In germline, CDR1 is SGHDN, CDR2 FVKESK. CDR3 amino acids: CASSRIGTGGETQYF. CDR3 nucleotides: TGTGCCAGCAGTCGGATAGGGACAGGGGGAGAGACCCAGTACTTC.

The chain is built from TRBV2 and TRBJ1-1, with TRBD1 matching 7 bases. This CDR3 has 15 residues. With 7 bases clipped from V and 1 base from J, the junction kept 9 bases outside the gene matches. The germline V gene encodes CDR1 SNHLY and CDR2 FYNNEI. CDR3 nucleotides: TGTGCCAGCACCCCGGACAACAGGGGGAACACTGAAGCTTTCTTT. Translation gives CASTPDNRGNTEAFF.